This TCR beta chain was found in a study of Graves' ophthalmopathy and Graves' hyperthyroidism. Regarding the study as a whole: In separating ophthalmopathy from stable hyperthyroidism, a 13-signature model achieved less than 90% sensitivity and 70% to 83% specificity.

This clonotype appeared many times. No antigen is known for it. As the template, RNA transcripts were used to amplify TCR beta CDR3 regions. HTBI-primed first-round RT-PCR preceded second-round multiplex PCR. TCRdb re-derived calls from the multiplex PCR reads in MiXCR, one entry per CDR3 protein. The table has about half a million distinct CDR3 sequences, around 14% seen once. PBMCs originated in approximately 9.1 ml of fresh peripheral blood. Input material: blood. The source is a woman in her twenties or thirties with Graves' ophthalmopathy.

CDR3 loop: CASSFHTAGGETQYF. The CDR3 nucleotides read TGTGCCAGCAGCTTTCACACCGCCGGGGGAGAGACCCAGTACTTC. The chain carries TRBV7-2 and TRBJ2-5, with TRBD2 as a possible D gene (6 bases). Germline CDR1 and CDR2: SGHTA and FQGNSA. V lost 3 bases, J lost 4 bases, and 15 bases lay in between. The CDR3 totals 15 residues.